The 21 T cell receptor beta chains reported below all come from one sample, sequenced in a study of T cells in localized non-small cell lung cancer (dated by TCRdb to about 2020). The library was generated by the immunoSEQ multiplex PCR assay. As stored in TCRdb, this immuneACCESS dataset retains in-frame rearrangements with V and J assigned. A fraction of the clones does not appear; measured against another copy, unresolved V genes explain less than half of the discrepancy, and the remainder lacks a known reason. The sample table holds around 34,000 clones, of which 85% to 95% were seen once. In total, the top ten clones hold roughly 7.9% of the sample. The sequenced sample was peripheral blood, obtained before any cancer treatment. The receptors come from a female donor older than 55 with stage I lung adenocarcinoma.

The V and J genes are TRBV28 and TRBJ2-7; 12 bases fit TRBD2. The CDR3 sequence is 15 residues long. Unmatched junction bases numbered 6, after V lost 3 bases and J lost 6 bases. Germline CDR1 is MDHEN and CDR2 is SYDVKM. The CDR3 DNA reads TGTGCCAGCAGTTTTAGTAAGGGACTAGCGGGCGAGCAGTACTTC. Translation: CASSFSKGLAGEQYF.

The V and J genes are TRBV7-2 and TRBJ2-1; maybe TRBD2 (6 bases). V shed 5 bases and J shed 9 bases, with 23 bases lying between them. CDR1 is SGHTA, CDR2 FQGNSA, per germline. CDR3 length equals 16 residues. The CDR3 here is CASSPLRGMGASEQFF. The DNA of the CDR3 is TGTGCCAGCAGCCCTCTCCGGGGGATGGGTGCAAGTGAGCAGTTCTTC.

This chain connects TRBV21-1 to TRBJ2-6; TRBD1 reflects the table's D call only, with no check against the DNA. TRBV21-1 is reported as a pseudogene. CDR3 length: 20 residues. The CDR3 region is CASSKVNVGQGVGGANVLTF. CDR3 DNA: TGTGCCAGCAGCAAAGTCAATGTCGGACAGGGGGTAGGTGGGGCCAACGTCCTGACTTTC.

This clone appeared a single time. The chain couples TRBV18 to TRBJ1-4; D is uncertain. The CDR3 totals 16 residues. CDR1 is KGHSH, CDR2 LQKENI, per germline. Between the trimmed V and J ends, which lost 5 bases and 5 bases, there was a span of 18 bases. This chain's CDR3 is CASSESEGLGNEKLFF. In DNA form, the CDR3 reads TGTGCCAGCTCAGAAAGCGAGGGTTTGGGGAATGAAAAACTGTTTTTT.

V gene TRBV7-9 combines with J gene TRBJ2-7; TRBD1 is a possible D gene (6 bases). Per germline, CDR1 SEHNR and CDR2 FQNEAQ (reference sequence). CDR3 length equals 14 residues. V dropped 1 base and J dropped 4 bases, with 11 bases sitting between them. The CDR3 coding sequence is TGTGCCAGCAGCTTAGGAGGCAGGGGTTACGAGCAGTACGTC. It encodes CASSLGGRGYEQYV.

The V and J genes are TRBV5-1 and TRBJ2-1; 11 bases map to TRBD2. After removal of 4 bases from V and 3 bases from J, the junction contained 6 bases not matched to a gene. Germline loops: CDR1 SGHRS, CDR2 YFSETQ. The CDR3 has 16 residues. The CDR3 loop is CASSTSGTSGYNEQFF. The DNA of the CDR3 is TGCGCCAGCAGCACCTCCGGGACTAGCGGCTACAATGAGCAGTTCTTC.

This rearrangement joins TRBV7-7 to TRBJ2-5, with D possibly matching TRBD1 (6 bases). This CDR3 is built from 14 residues. Germline lookup yields CDR1 SSHAT and CDR2 FNYEAQ (reference sequence). V lost 3 bases to trimming and J lost 3 bases, with 11 bases between them. CDR3 region: CASSLRQEKETQYF. The CDR3 DNA reads as TGTGCCAGCAGCTTGCGACAGGAAAAAGAGACCCAGTACTTC.

V and J are TRBV4-2 and TRBJ1-2; a possible D gene is TRBD1 (5 bases). The CDR3 has 15 residues. CDR1 and CDR2 from the germline V gene are LGHNA and YNFKEQ. Trimming took 0 bases from V and 2 from J, leaving 10 bases between them. The CDR3 is CASSQDLAGNYGYTF. The CDR3 nucleotides are TGTGCCAGCAGCCAAGATTTGGCAGGGAACTATGGCTACACCTTC.

V usage is TRBV9 and J usage is TRBJ2-5; 9 bases are a match to TRBD2. This CDR3 contains 14 residues. The germline gives CDR1 SGDLS, CDR2 YYNGEE. Losses at the gene ends were 4 bases for V and 5 bases for J; bases not matched to a gene: 6. CDR3 loop: CASSPSGGSETQYF. For the CDR3, the DNA is TGTGCCAGCAGCCCGAGCGGGGGGAGCGAGACCCAGTACTTC.

The chain recombines TRBV5-1 with TRBJ2-1; a possible D gene is TRBD1 (5 bases). Trimming took 2 bases from V and 9 from J, leaving 6 bases between them. Per germline, CDR1 SGHRS and CDR2 YFSETQ. This CDR3 has 11 amino acids. CDR3 in DNA: TGCGCCAGCAGCTTACAGGCTGAGCAGTTCTTC. Its translation is CASSLQAEQFF. Based on the CDR3 plus reference TRBV5-1 and TRBJ2-1, the full variable domain is KAGVTQTPRYLIKTRGQQVTLSCSPISGHRSVSWYQQTPGQGLQFLFEYFSETQRNKGNFPGRFSGRQFSNSRSEMNVSTLELGDSALYLCASSLQAEQFFGPGTRLTVL.

V gene TRBV6-5 combines with J gene TRBJ1-1; D remains unclear. Germline values: CDR1 MNHEY, CDR2 SVGAGI. The CDR3 runs 14 residues. The V gene lost 6 bases and the J gene lost 0 bases, with 11 bases spanning the gap. The CDR3: CASSFIGVNTEAFF. CDR3 nucleotides: TGTGCCAGCAGCTTCATTGGGGTGAACACTGAAGCTTTCTTT.

The gene calls are TRBV28 and TRBJ2-7; 8 bases are a match to TRBD2. This CDR3 region has 16 residues. V shed 3 bases and J 2 bases; nucleotides not matched to a gene: 9. CDR1 and CDR2 from the germline V gene are MDHEN and SYDVKM. The CDR3 reads CASSFPLAGTTYEQYF. As DNA, the CDR3 is TGTGCCAGCAGTTTTCCCTTAGCGGGGACCACCTACGAGCAGTACTTC.

The chain is built from TRBV11-2 and TRBJ1-5; TRBD1 matches at 10 bases. Losses at the gene ends were 5 bases for V and 5 bases for J; bases not matched to a gene: 6. This CDR3 region has 15 residues. The germline V gene has CDR1 SGHAT and CDR2 FQNNGV. The CDR3 sequence: CASSLQGTGDQPQHF. The CDR3 region has the DNA TGTGCCAGCAGCCTACAAGGGACAGGGGATCAGCCCCAGCATTTT.

This clone appeared a single time. This chain connects TRBV6-6 to TRBJ2-2, with 8 bases aligning to TRBD2. Germline CDR1 MNHNY, CDR2 SVGAGI (reference sequence). The CDR3 consists of 15 residues. With V trimmed by 6 bases and J by 7 bases, 10 bases remained unmatched. The CDR3 DNA is TGTGCCAGCAGCCCCGGGACTAGGGGGAGCGGGGAGCTGTTTTTT. Translation gives CASSPGTRGSGELFF.

The gene calls are TRBV6-5 and TRBJ2-7, with TRBD1 matching 10 bases. The germline gives CDR1 MNHEY, CDR2 SVGAGI. The CDR3 has 15 amino acids. Germline trimming cut 4 bases from V and 1 base from J; bases unmatched to any gene: 4. The chain's CDR3 is CASSSRQGASYEQYF. The CDR3, as DNA: TGTGCCAGCAGTTCCCGACAGGGGGCATCCTACGAGCAGTACTTC.

This chain links TRBV4-1 with TRBJ2-1; 8 positions match TRBD2. Germline V gives CDR1 MGHRA, CDR2 YSYEKL. Trimming at V came to 0 bases and at J to 4 bases, leaving 11 bases not matched to a gene. This CDR3 is built from 18 residues. The CDR3, as DNA: TGCGCCAGCAGCCAAGATAAGGCTAGCGGGTTGGGGTACAATGAGCAGTTCTTC. Its protein is CASSQDKASGLGYNEQFF.

J is TRBJ2-5 and V is TRBV11-2; TRBD2 aligns across 11 bases. This CDR3 is 15 amino acids long. Germline CDR1 SGHAT, CDR2 FQNNGV. V was pared by 1 base and J by 5 bases, with 3 bases of the junction left unmatched. This chain's CDR3 is CASSLGLAGRETQYF. The CDR3 nucleotides read TGTGCCAGCAGCTTAGGACTAGCGGGACGCGAGACCCAGTACTTC.

V gene TRBV5-1 combines with J gene TRBJ2-5; D is perhaps TRBD1 (6 bases). CDR1 and CDR2 (germline): SGHRS, YFSETQ. The germline V and J ends were trimmed by 0 bases and 2 bases, with 8 bases remaining between them. This CDR3 is 14 amino acids long. In DNA form, the CDR3 reads TGCGCCAGCAGCTTGGGACAGGCGCAAGAGACCCAGTACTTC. Amino acid sequence: CASSLGQAQETQYF. Combining the CDR3 with reference TRBV5-1 and TRBJ2-5 gives the whole variable domain KAGVTQTPRYLIKTRGQQVTLSCSPISGHRSVSWYQQTPGQGLQFLFEYFSETQRNKGNFPGRFSGRQFSNSRSEMNVSTLELGDSALYLCASSLGQAQETQYFGPGTRLLVL.

This rearrangement joins TRBV2 to TRBJ2-7; D not resolved. The V gene's germline CDR1 is SNHLY and CDR2 FYNNEI. V was shortened by 0 bases and J by 11 bases, with 8 bases between the two germline ends. CDR3 size: 11 residues. In DNA form, the CDR3 reads TGTGCCAGCAGTGAAGCGCAGGATGAGTACTTC. Amino acids: CASSEAQDEYF.

The chain couples TRBV30 to TRBJ1-2; a weak D match, TRBD1 (6 bases). Germline V gene data show CDR1 as GTSNPN and CDR2 as SVGIG (reference sequence). The CDR3 totals 13 residues. V shed 6 bases and J shed 4 bases, with 15 bases lying between them. The CDR3 protein is CACLDRSTYGYTF. Written as DNA, the CDR3 is TGTGCCTGCTTGGACAGAAGCACCTATGGCTACACCTTC.

V and J are TRBV5-4 and TRBJ1-4; TRBD1 matches 9 bases. Germline assignment: CDR1 SGHNT and CDR2 YYREEE (reference sequence). The CDR3 has 16 amino acids. V lost 2 bases to trimming and J lost 7 bases; unmatched junction nucleotides: 9. The CDR3 spells CASSFPSGTGPEKLFF. Here the CDR3 DNA reads TGTGCCAGCAGCTTCCCCTCCGGGACAGGGCCTGAAAAACTGTTTTTT.